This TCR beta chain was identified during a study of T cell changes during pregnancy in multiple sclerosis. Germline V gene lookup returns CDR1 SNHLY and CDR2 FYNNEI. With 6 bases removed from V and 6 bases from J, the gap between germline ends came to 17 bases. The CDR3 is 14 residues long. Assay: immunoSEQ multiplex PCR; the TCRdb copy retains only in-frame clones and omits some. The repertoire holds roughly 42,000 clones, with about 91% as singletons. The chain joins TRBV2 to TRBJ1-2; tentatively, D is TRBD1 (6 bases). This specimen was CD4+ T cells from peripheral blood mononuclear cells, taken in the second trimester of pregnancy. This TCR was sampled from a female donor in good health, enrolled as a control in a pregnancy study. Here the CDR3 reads CASRRRQVVNGYTF. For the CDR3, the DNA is TGTGCCAGCAGAAGGAGACAGGTTGTCAATGGCTACACCTTC. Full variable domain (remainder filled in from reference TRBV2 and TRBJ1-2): EPEVTQTPSHQVTQMGQEVILRCVPISNHLYFYWYRQILGQKVEFLVSFYNNEISEKSEIFDDQFSVERPDGSNFTLKIRSTKLEDSAMYFCASRRRQVVNGYTFGSGTRLTVV.